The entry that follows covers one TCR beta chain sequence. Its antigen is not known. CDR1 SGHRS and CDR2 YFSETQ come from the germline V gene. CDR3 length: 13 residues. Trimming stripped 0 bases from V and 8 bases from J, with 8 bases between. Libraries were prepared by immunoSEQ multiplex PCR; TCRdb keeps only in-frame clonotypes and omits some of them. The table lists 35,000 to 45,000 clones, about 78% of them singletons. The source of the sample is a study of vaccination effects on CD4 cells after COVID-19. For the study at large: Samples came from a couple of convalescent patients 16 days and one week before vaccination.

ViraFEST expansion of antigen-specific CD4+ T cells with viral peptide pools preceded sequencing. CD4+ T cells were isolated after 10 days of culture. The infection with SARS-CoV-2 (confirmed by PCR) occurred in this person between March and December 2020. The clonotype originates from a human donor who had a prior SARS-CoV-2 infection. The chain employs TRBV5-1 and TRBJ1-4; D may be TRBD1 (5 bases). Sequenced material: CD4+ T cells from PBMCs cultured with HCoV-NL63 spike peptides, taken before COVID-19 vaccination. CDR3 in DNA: TGCGCCAGCAGCTTGGGCTGGGGGGAAAAACTGTTTTTT. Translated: CASSLGWGEKLFF.